This passage covers 26 T cell receptor beta chains from one sample sequenced in a study of T and B cells in COVID-19 patients. Multiplex PCR with BIOMED2 TRB-A/B primer pools amplified TRB rearrangements. TCRdb re-derived calls from the multiplex PCR reads in MiXCR, one entry per CDR3 protein. The sample holds approximately 13,000 distinct CDR3 sequences, under 30% seen once. From blood, roughly 250-500 ng of genomic DNA served as TRB template. Sequencing used blood. Source of these receptors: a human donor who had recovered from COVID-19.

This clonotype is medium-sized. The CDR3 sequence: CSVEGTSGGLYEQYF. CDR3 coding DNA: TGCAGCGTTGAGGGGACTAGCGGGGGACTCTACGAGCAGTACTTC. The V call is TRBV29-1, the J call TRBJ2-7; 14 positions match TRBD2. Germline CDR1 is SQVTM and CDR2 is ANQGSEA. The CDR3 extends over 15 amino acids. V dropped 3 bases and J dropped 3; count of bases not matched to a gene: 4.

By share, this clonotype counts as medium-sized. The CDR3 DNA reads TGTGCCAGCAGTTTATCCCCAAGCCTTTACAATGAGCAGTTCTTC. It translates to CASSLSPSLYNEQFF. This rearrangement joins TRBV27 to TRBJ2-1; no clear D gene. From germline, CDR1 is MNHEY and CDR2 SMNVEV (reference sequence). There are 15 residues in the CDR3. Trimming pared 0 bases from V and 4 bases from J, leaving 10 bases between.

This clonotype has a handful of counts. This rearrangement joins TRBV12-3 or TRBV12-4 to TRBJ1-5; maybe TRBD1 (5 bases). Trimming stripped 5 bases from V and 0 bases from J, with 14 bases between. The CDR3 extends over 16 amino acids. CDR3 DNA sequence: TGTGCCAGCAGTCCTTCGACAGCCCATAGCAATCAGCCCCAGCATTTT. It specifies CASSPSTAHSNQPQHF.

With regard to this clonotype: This clone may be a read error of a much larger clone one base away. The chain uses TRBV27 and TRBJ2-7; 8 nucleotides line up with TRBD2. This CDR3 is built from 20 residues. Germline values: CDR1 MNHEY, CDR2 SMNVEV (reference sequence). In DNA form, the CDR3 reads TGTGCCAGCAGTACCAGACGGGGGGGCCCACAACGATACAGCTCCTACAAGCAGTACTTC. This encodes CASSTRRGGPQRYSSYKQYF.

This clonotype has at least ten counts. The rearrangement links TRBV5-6 to TRBJ2-7; 7 bases agree with TRBD1. Germline V lookup: CDR1 SGHDT, CDR2 YYEEEE. Germline trimming cut 4 bases from V and 7 bases from J; bases unmatched to any gene: 8. The CDR3 consists of 13 residues. Here the CDR3 DNA reads TGTGCCAGCAGCACGGACAGGTTTTGGGAGCAGTACTTC. Encoded protein: CASSTDRFWEQYF.

By sample fraction, this clonotype is medium-sized. The chain has TRBV27 and TRBJ2-1, with a tentative D call TRBD1 (5 bases). Per the germline V gene, CDR1 is MNHEY and CDR2 is SMNVEV (reference sequence). The CDR3 contains 14 residues. V was shortened by 5 bases and J by 5 bases, with 13 bases between the two germline ends. DNA for the CDR3: TGTGCCAGCAGTCTAAGAAGACAGAACAATGAGCAGTTCTTC. Encoded protein: CASSLRRQNNEQFF.

This sequence joins TRBV19 and TRBJ1-2; D is ambiguous. There are 12 residues in the CDR3. Germline loops: CDR1 LNHDA, CDR2 SQIVND (reference sequence). Between the trimmed V and J ends, which lost 4 bases and 4 bases, there was a span of 7 bases. The CDR3 nucleotides are TGTGCCAGTAGTAGGTACAGCTATGGCTACACCTTC. Translated, it gives CASSRYSYGYTF. The whole variable domain, filled in from reference TRBV19 and TRBJ1-2, reads DGGITQSPKYLFRKEGQNVTLSCEQNLNHDAMYWYRQDPGQGLRLIYYSQIVNDFQKGDIAEGYSVSREKKESFPLTVTSAQKNPTAFYLCASSRYSYGYTFGSGTRLTVV.

The rearrangement joins TRBV6-5 to TRBJ1-5; 7 bases match TRBD1. With V trimmed by 4 bases and J by 7 bases, 7 bases remained unmatched. Germline-derived CDR1 and CDR2 are MNHEY and SVGAGI. This CDR3 comprises 14 residues. The CDR3: CASSSRQGKQPQHF. Written as DNA, the CDR3 is TGTGCCAGCAGTTCACGACAGGGAAAACAGCCCCAGCATTTT.

This clonotype was found a few times. The chain uses TRBV18 and TRBJ1-2, with D hard to call. CDR3 length equals 13 residues. The germline CDR1 and CDR2 sequences are KGHSH and LQKENI. Trimming pared 4 bases from V and 6 bases from J, leaving 12 bases between. The CDR3: CASSLRPENGYTF. The CDR3 DNA reads as TGTGCCAGCTCACTCCGGCCGGAAAATGGCTACACCTTC.

The chain uses TRBV11-1 and TRBJ2-3; TRBD1 matches 10 bases. Germline CDR1 and CDR2: SGHAT and FQDESV (reference sequence). The CDR3 consists of 15 residues. With V trimmed by 3 bases and J by 7 bases, 7 bases remained unmatched. This CDR3 reads CASSFPGQGTNTQYF. Here the CDR3 DNA reads TGTGCCAGCAGCTTTCCGGGACAGGGGACAAATACGCAGTATTTT.

This chain joins TRBV4-3 and TRBJ2-7; 8 nucleotides agree with TRBD2. The germline V gene encodes CDR1 LGHNA and CDR2 YSLEER. CDR3 size: 14 residues. V was pared by 4 bases and J by 6 bases, with 8 bases of the junction left unmatched. CDR3 region: CASSPSAGDFEQYF. The CDR3 DNA is TGCGCCAGCAGCCCCTCAGCGGGGGACTTCGAGCAGTACTTC.

Worth noting for this clonotype: This may be a read error: a much more frequent sequence differs by one nucleotide. J is TRBJ2-7 and V is TRBV12-3 or TRBV12-4, with D perhaps being TRBD1 or TRBD2 (5 bases each). Trimming stripped 5 bases from V and 7 bases from J, with 21 bases between. The CDR3 is made up of 15 amino acids. The CDR3 region is CASSGGRGAYNEQYF. Here the CDR3 DNA reads TGTGCCAGCAGTGGGGGACGAGGAGCCTACAATGAGCAGTACTTC.

This clonotype is termed medium-sized (0.01 to 0.1%). V and J are TRBV6-6 and TRBJ2-2; D gene uncertain. Trimming left V 2 bases short and J 7 bases short, with 5 bases between. The CDR3 consists of 12 residues. Germline CDR1 and CDR2: MNHNY and SVGAGI (reference sequence). The CDR3 DNA sequence: TGTGCCAGCAGTTACCAGTACGGGGAGCTGTTTTTT. It encodes CASSYQYGELFF.

This clonotype was recorded once. A clone one base away is much larger, so this may be a read error. The chain carries TRBV19 and TRBJ1-2; a weak D match, TRBD1 (5 bases). The length of the CDR3 is 13 residues. The germline gives CDR1 LNHDA, CDR2 SQIVND (reference sequence). CDR3 bases: TGTGCCAATAGTATCACTGCGGGGGGGACCTACACCTTC. Translated: CANSITAGGTYTF.

In its sample, this clonotype was seen a few times. The chain combines TRBV30 with TRBJ1-5; perhaps TRBD1 as D (5 bases). Trimming shortened V by 0 bases and J by 2 bases, and 8 bases separated the two germline ends. The germline gives CDR1 GTSNPN, CDR2 SVGIG (reference sequence). The CDR3 length is 14 residues. Here the CDR3 DNA reads TGTGCCTGGAGTGTTGGAGGGGGCAATCAGCCCCAGCATTTT. It is translated as CAWSVGGGNQPQHF.

The V and J genes are TRBV6-5 and TRBJ2-7; 8 nucleotides agree with TRBD2. Germline V CDR1 and CDR2: MNHEY, SVGAGI. The V segment lost 6 bases and the J segment 3 bases; nucleotides outside the gene matches: 4. The CDR3 is made up of 13 amino acids. The CDR3 DNA follows: TGTGCCAGCAGGACCGGGACTAGCTACGAGCAGTACTTC. This translates into CASRTGTSYEQYF.

The V call is TRBV19, the J call TRBJ1-5; no definite D call. The V end was cut by 2 bases, the J end by 3 bases, with 11 bases between. Germline loops: CDR1 LNHDA, CDR2 SQIVND (reference sequence). This CDR3 contains 15 residues. The CDR3 loop is CASSIRIPLNQPQHF. The CDR3 nucleotides are TGTGCCAGTAGTATACGGATTCCCCTCAATCAGCCCCAGCATTTT.

This clonotype was seen a few times. V is TRBV24-1 and J is TRBJ2-3; TRBD2 aligns across 11 bases. CDR1 is KGHDR, CDR2 SFDVKD, per germline. V gave up 5 bases and J gave up 5 bases; unmatched junction bases: 5. This CDR3 spans 15 amino acids. The DNA for the CDR3 is TGTGCCACCAGTGCCGCACTAGCGGGAGAAGATACGCAGTATTTT. Translated, it gives CATSAALAGEDTQYF.

This clonotype was seen a few times. V gene TRBV5-6 combines with J gene TRBJ1-5; D is uncertain. The germline gives CDR1 SGHDT, CDR2 YYEEEE. The length of the CDR3 is 17 residues. V lost 4 bases, J lost 0 bases, and 17 bases lay in between. The CDR3, as DNA: TGTGCCAGCAGCCTTGGCGGGCGAGGGAATAGCAATCAGCCCCAGCATTTT. Its protein product is CASSLGGRGNSNQPQHF.

The rearrangement uses TRBV6-2 or TRBV6-3 and TRBJ2-3; TRBD2 aligns across 8 bases. CDR3 length equals 17 residues. Germline V CDR1 and CDR2: MNHEY, SVGEGT. V shed 2 bases and J 5 bases; nucleotides not matched to a gene: 12. Here the CDR3 DNA reads TGTGCCAGCAGTTACCCGCTTACCGGGGGGGCGATAGATACGCAGTATTTT. Translated, it gives CASSYPLTGGAIDTQYF.

This clonotype appeared a single time. The chain recombines TRBV7-9 with TRBJ1-6, with D possibly being TRBD1 (5 bases). The V gene's germline CDR1 is SEHNR and CDR2 FQNEAQ (reference sequence). The CDR3 length is 17 residues. The V end lost 1 base, the J end lost 5 bases, and 15 bases lay between the germline ends. The CDR3: CASSLVGVTQDNSPLHF. DNA for the CDR3: TGTGCCAGCAGCTTAGTCGGAGTAACACAGGATAATTCACCCCTCCACTTT. Supplemented by reference TRBV7-9 and TRBJ1-6, the full variable domain reads DTGVSQNPRHKITKRGQNVTFRCDPISEHNRLYWYRQTLGQGPEFLTYFQNEAQLEKSRLLSDRFSAERPKGSFSTLEIQRTEQGDSAMYLCASSLVGVTQDNSPLHFGNGTRLTVT.

This clonotype was seen ten or more times. The genes are TRBV6-5 and TRBJ1-6, with D perhaps matching TRBD1 (5 bases). From germline, CDR1 is MNHEY and CDR2 SVGAGI. The V gene lost 2 bases and the J gene lost 13 bases, with 15 bases spanning the gap. The CDR3 loop spans 14 amino acids. In nucleotides, the CDR3 is TGTGCCAGCAGTTACGCCCAGGGCCAGGGCCCCCTCCACTTT. It codes for CASSYAQGQGPLHF.

This clonotype has just a few counts. This rearrangement joins TRBV5-6 to TRBJ1-4; D call uncertain. Germline lookup yields CDR1 SGHDT and CDR2 YYEEEE. V lost 4 bases and J 0 bases, leaving 13 bases between the germline ends. The CDR3 extends over 16 amino acids. In nucleotides, the CDR3 is TGTGCCAGCAGCCCCGTGGGAGGATCAACTAATGAAAAACTGTTTTTT. It codes for CASSPVGGSTNEKLFF.

V and J are TRBV6-1 and TRBJ1-3; 7 bases fit TRBD1. J gave up 0 bases and V 5 bases, and 7 bases lay outside the gene matches. CDR1 MNHNS and CDR2 SASEGT come from the germline V gene. The CDR3 runs 16 residues. The CDR3 is CASSWDRSSSGNTIYF. The CDR3 DNA follows: TGTGCCAGCAGTTGGGACAGATCCAGCTCTGGAAACACCATATATTTT.

This clonotype was detected a few times. The CDR3 reads CASSLDVGSYNEQFF. Here the CDR3 DNA reads TGTGCCAGCAGCTTAGATGTGGGCTCCTACAATGAGCAGTTCTTC. This chain uses TRBV11-2 with TRBJ2-1; D not certain. V lost 0 bases and J lost 0, with 6 bases in between. The CDR3 totals 15 residues. From germline, CDR1 is SGHAT and CDR2 FQNNGV.

This clonotype was counted between two and nine times. The chain has TRBV6-5 and TRBJ2-7; 7 bases map to TRBD2. The CDR3 contains 16 residues. Trimming removed 6 bases from V and 1 base from J; junction bases left unmatched: 12. Germline V gene data show CDR1 as MNHEY and CDR2 as SVGAGI. CDR3 loop: CASRRVRDYPSYEQYF. CDR3 coding DNA: TGTGCCAGCAGAAGGGTCCGGGACTATCCTTCCTACGAGCAGTACTTC.